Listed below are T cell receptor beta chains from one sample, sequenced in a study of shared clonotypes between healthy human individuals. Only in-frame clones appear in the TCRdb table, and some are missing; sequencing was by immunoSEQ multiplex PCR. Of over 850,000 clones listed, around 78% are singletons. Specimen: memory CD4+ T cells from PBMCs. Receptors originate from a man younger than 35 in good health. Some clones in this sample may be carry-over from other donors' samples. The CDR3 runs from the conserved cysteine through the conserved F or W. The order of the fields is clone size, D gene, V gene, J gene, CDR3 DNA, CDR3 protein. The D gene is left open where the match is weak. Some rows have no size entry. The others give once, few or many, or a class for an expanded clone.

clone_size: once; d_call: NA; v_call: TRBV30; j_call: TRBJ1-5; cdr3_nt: TGTGCCTGGAGTACAGGGTCCGGCCAGCCCCAGCATTTT; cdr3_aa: CAWSTGSGQPQHF
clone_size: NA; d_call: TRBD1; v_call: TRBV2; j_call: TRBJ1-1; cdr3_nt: TGTGCCAGCGGGTTCGGACAGGGCAACACTGAAGCTTTCTTT; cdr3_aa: CASGFGQGNTEAFF
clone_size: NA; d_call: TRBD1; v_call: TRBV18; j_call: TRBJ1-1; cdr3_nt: TGTGCCAGCTCACCACGACAGGGGGCTGAAGCTTTCTTT; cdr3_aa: CASSPRQGAEAFF
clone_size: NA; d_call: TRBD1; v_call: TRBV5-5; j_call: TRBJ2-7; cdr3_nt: TGTGCCAGCAGCTTGGGCGCGGGACAGGGTCCCTACGAGCAGTACTTC; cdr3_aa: CASSLGAGQGPYEQYF
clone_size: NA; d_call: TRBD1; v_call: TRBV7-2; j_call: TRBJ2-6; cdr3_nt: TGTGCCAGCAGCCTCCGGACAGGGGCTGGGGCCAACGTCCTGACTTTC; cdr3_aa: CASSLRTGAGANVLTF
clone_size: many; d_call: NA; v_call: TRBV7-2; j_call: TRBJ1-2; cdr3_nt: TGTGCCAGCAGCTTAGCGGGGTATGGCTACACCTTC; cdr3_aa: CASSLAGYGYTF
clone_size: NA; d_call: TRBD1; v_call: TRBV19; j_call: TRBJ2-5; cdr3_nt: TGTGCCAGTAGTATCCCGACAGGGGGCCCGGAGACCCAGTACTTC; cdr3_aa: CASSIPTGGPETQYF
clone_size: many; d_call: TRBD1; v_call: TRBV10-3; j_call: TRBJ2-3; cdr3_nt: TGTGCCATCAGCACTACGGGACAGGGGGGTTCTAGCACAGATACGCAGTATTTT; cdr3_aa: CAISTTGQGGSSTDTQYF
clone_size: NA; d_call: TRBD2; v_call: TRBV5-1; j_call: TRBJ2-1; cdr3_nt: TGCGCCAGCAGCTTGGGAGGGACTAGCGTCTACAATGAGCAGTTCTTC; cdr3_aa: CASSLGGTSVYNEQFF
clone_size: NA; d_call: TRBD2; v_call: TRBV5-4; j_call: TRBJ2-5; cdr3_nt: TGTGCCAGCAGCTCAAGGACTAGCGGGAGTGAGACCCAGTACTTC; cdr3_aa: CASSSRTSGSETQYF
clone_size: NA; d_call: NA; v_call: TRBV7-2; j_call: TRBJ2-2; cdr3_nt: TGTGCCAGCAGCTTATACAGCTTCACCGGGGAGCTGTTTTTT; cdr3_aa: CASSLYSFTGELFF
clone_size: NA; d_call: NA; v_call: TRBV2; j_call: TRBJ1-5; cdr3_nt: TGTGCCAGCAACAGGGACTCCGTCCCCAATCAGCCCCAGCATTTT; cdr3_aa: CASNRDSVPNQPQHF
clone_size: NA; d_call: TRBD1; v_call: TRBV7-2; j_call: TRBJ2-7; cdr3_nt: TGTGCCAGCAGCCTTCGACAGGGACAGTACTACGAGCAGTACTTC; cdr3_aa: CASSLRQGQYYEQYF
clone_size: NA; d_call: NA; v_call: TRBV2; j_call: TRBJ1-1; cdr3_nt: TGTGCCAGCGGGATAGGACAGATGAACACTGAAGCTTTCTTT; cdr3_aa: CASGIGQMNTEAFF
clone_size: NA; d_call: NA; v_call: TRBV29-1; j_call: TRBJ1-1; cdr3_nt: TGCAGCGTTGAAGATCACGGGGGTACTGAAGCTTTCTTT; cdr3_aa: CSVEDHGGTEAFF
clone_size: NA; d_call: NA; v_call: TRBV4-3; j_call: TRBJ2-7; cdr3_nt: TGCGCCAGCAGCCGGGGGAGCGGATACGAGCAGTACTTC; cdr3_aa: CASSRGSGYEQYF
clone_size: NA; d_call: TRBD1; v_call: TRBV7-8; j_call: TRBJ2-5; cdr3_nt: TGTGCCAGCAGCCGAATGGGGAGACAGGGGCTAGAGACCCAGTACTTC; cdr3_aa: CASSRMGRQGLETQYF
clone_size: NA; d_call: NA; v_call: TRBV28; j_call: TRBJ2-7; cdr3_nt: TGTGCCAGCAGTTTGGCCGGGCCTCGGGAGCAGTACTTC; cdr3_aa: CASSLAGPREQYF
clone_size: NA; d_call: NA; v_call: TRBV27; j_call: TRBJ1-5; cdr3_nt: TGTGCCAGCAGTTCAACAGGTATAGTTCAGCCCCAGCATTTT; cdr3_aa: CASSSTGIVQPQHF
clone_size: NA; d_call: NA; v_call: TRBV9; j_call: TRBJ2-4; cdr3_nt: TGTGCCAGCAGCGCAGGTGTGGGAATGAGAAACATTCAGTACTTC; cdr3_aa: CASSAGVGMRNIQYF
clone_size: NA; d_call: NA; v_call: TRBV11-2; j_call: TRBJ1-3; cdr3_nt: TGTGCCAGCAGCTTCGAGTCTGGAAACACCATATATTTT; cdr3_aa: CASSFESGNTIYF
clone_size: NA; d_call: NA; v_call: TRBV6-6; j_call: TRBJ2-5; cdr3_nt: TGTGCCAGCACTTTCGCATCCACCCAGTACTTC; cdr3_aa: CASTFASTQYF
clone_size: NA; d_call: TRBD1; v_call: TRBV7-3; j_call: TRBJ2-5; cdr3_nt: TGTGCCAGCAGCTTAACTCGGGGGACAGGGGAGCAGTACTTC; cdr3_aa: CASSLTRGTGEQYF
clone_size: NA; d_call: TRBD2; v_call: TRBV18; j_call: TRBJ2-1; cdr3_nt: TGTGCCAGCTCACCACCGATCGGGAGGGACACCTACAATGAGCAGTTCTTC; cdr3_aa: CASSPPIGRDTYNEQFF
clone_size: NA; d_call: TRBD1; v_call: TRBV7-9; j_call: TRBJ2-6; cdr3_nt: TGTGCCAGCAGCTTACAGGGGGCACCCTCTGGGGCCAACGTCCTGACTTTC; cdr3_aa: CASSLQGAPSGANVLTF
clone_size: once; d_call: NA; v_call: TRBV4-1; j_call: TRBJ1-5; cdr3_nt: TGCGCCAGCAGCCGCACAGGGATGGACAATCAGCCCCAGCATTTT; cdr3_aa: CASSRTGMDNQPQHF
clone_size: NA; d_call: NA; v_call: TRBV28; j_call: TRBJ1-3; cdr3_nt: TGTGCCAGCAGTCCGACCGGGGGGTCCGGAAACACCATATATTTT; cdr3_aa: CASSPTGGSGNTIYF
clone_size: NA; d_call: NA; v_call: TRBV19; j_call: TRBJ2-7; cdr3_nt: TGTGCCACTTCCGGGACTTCACCCTACGAGCAGTACTTC; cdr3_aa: CATSGTSPYEQYF
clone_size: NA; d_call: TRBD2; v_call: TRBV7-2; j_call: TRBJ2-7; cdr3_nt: TGTGCCAGCAGTTTAGCGGGAGTTTTGTCCTACGAGCAGTACTTC; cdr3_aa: CASSLAGVLSYEQYF
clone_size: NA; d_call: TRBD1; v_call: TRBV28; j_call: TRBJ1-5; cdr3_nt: TGTGCCAGCAGTCCAGTAGGGGACAGAAATCAGCCCCAGCATTTT; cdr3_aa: CASSPVGDRNQPQHF
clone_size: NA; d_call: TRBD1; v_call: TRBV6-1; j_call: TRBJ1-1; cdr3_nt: TGTGCCAGCAGGGAAAACAGGGGGGGTTCCACCACTGAAGCTTTCTTT; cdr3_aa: CASRENRGGSTTEAFF
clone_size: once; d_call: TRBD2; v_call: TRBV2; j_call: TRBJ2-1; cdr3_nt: TGTGCCAGCAGACCGGGGTCAGGGCGGGAGGGCCACAATGAGCAGTTCTTC; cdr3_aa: CASRPGSGREGHNEQFF
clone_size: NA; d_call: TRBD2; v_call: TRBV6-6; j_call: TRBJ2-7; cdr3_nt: TGTGCCAGCAGTTATGTAGCGGGAGGTTCCTACGAGCAGTACTTC; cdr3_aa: CASSYVAGGSYEQYF
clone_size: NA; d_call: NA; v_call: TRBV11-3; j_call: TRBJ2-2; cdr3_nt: TGTGCCAGCAGCTTAGCAGGGAGGTACACCGGGGAGCTGTTTTTT; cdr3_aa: CASSLAGRYTGELFF
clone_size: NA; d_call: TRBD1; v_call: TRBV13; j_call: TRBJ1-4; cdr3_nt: TGTGCCAGCAGCTTATATGGGACAGGACGGGAAAAACTGTTTTTT; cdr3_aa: CASSLYGTGREKLFF
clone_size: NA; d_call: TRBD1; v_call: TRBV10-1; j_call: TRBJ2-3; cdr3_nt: TGCGCCAGCAGTTTGGGACAGGGGGTCACAGATACGCAGTATTTT; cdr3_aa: CASSLGQGVTDTQYF
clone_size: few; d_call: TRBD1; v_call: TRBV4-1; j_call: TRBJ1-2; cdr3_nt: TGCGCCAGCAGCCTCCGGACAGGGGATAACTATGGCTACACCTTC; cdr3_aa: CASSLRTGDNYGYTF
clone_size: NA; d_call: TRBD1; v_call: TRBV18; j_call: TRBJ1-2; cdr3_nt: TGTGCCAGCTCACCGGGACAGGGGATAAATGGCTACACCTTC; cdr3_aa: CASSPGQGINGYTF
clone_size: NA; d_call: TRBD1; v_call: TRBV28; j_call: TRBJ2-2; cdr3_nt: TGTGCCAGCATTTCCCTCAGGGGACAGGGGAGGACCGGGGAGCTGTTTTTT; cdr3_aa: CASISLRGQGRTGELFF
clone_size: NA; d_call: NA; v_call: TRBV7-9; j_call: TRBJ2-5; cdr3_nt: TGTGCCAGCAGCTTTTACCTGCAAGAGACCCAGTACTTC; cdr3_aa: CASSFYLQETQYF
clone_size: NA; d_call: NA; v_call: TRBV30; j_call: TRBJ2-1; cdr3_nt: TGTGCCTGGAATGGTTTCGTGGTCAATGAGCAGTTCTTC; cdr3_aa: CAWNGFVVNEQFF
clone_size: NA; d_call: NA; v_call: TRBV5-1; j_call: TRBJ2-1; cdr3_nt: TGCGCCAGCAGCTTAACAGGGTACAATGAGCAGTTCTTC; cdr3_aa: CASSLTGYNEQFF
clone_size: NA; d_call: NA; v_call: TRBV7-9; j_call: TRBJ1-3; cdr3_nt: TGTGCCAGCAGCCCCATGGGCCTCTCTGGAAACACCATATATTTT; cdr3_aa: CASSPMGLSGNTIYF
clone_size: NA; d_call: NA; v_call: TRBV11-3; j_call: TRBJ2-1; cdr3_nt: TGTGCCAGCAGCCCGCTAGGGGCGGTATCCTACAATGAGCAGTTCTTC; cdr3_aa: CASSPLGAVSYNEQFF
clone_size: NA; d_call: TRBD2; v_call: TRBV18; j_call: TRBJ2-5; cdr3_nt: TGTGCCAGCTCACCCCCAACGGGGGGTTACCAAGAGACCCAGTACTTC; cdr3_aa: CASSPPTGGYQETQYF
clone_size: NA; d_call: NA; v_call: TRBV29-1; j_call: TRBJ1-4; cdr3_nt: TGCAGCGCTGAGATCCATCGGAATGAAAAACTGTTTTTT; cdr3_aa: CSAEIHRNEKLFF
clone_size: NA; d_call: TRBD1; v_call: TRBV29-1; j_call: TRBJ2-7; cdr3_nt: TGCAGCGCCGGGACAGGGGGCTCCTACGAGCAGTACTTC; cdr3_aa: CSAGTGGSYEQYF
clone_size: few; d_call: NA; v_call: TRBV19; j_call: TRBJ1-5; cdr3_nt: TGTGCCAGCCGGCTCACAGGTCCTCGGCCCCAGCATTTT; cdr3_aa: CASRLTGPRPQHF
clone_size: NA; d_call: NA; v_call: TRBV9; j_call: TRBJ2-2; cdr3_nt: TGTGCCAGCAGCCTCCGGACAGGCCACTATAGTCCCGGGGGGCTGTTTTTT; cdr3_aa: CASSLRTGHYSPGGLFF
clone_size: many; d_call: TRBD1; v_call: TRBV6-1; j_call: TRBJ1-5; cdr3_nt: TGTGCCAGCAGCGGACAGGGTAGCAATCAGCCCCAGCATTTT; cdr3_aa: CASSGQGSNQPQHF